The 9 T cell receptor beta chains reported below all come from one sample, sequenced in a study of T cell responses to AZD1222 COVID-19 vaccine. The method was immunoSEQ multiplex PCR; TCRdb's version includes in-frame clones alone and lacks a portion of them. There are 90,000 to 110,000 clones in the sample; approximately 92% occur only once, and 35% to 55% lies in the top ten. This sample comprised peripheral blood, obtained 28 days after the second AZD1222 dose. The receptors were sampled from an adult who received the AZD1222 COVID-19 vaccine.

The V gene is TRBV7-2, the J gene TRBJ1-2; D is unclear. CDR1 and CDR2 from the germline V gene are SGHTA and FQGNSA. This CDR3 has 13 amino acids. Trimming removed 6 bases at V and 6 bases at J, with 14 bases between. The CDR3 DNA reads as TGTGCCAGCAGGGAAGGCGGTTTAGATGGCTACACCTTC. Translating it yields CASREGGLDGYTF.

The chain employs TRBV19 and TRBJ1-2; D is possibly TRBD1 (5 bases). The CDR3 covers 14 residues. Germline V CDR1 and CDR2: LNHDA, SQIVND (reference sequence). V was pared by 1 base and J by 2 bases, with 8 bases between. CDR3 bases: TGTGCCAGTAGTATAGGAGGGGTCAACTATGGCTACACCTTC. It codes for CASSIGGVNYGYTF. The whole variable domain, filled in from reference TRBV19 and TRBJ1-2, reads DGGITQSPKYLFRKEGQNVTLSCEQNLNHDAMYWYRQDPGQGLRLIYYSQIVNDFQKGDIAEGYSVSREKKESFPLTVTSAQKNPTAFYLCASSIGGVNYGYTFGSGTRLTVV.

CDR3 DNA sequence: TGTGCCAGCAGCCCACAGGAGTCCGCCAAAAACATTCAGTACTTC. It translates to CASSPQESAKNIQYF. The gene calls are TRBV9 and TRBJ2-4; a weak D match, TRBD1 (5 bases). Trimming removed 4 bases at V and 1 base at J, with 12 bases between. Per germline, CDR1 SGDLS and CDR2 YYNGEE. This CDR3 is built from 15 residues.

The CDR3 region has the DNA TGTGCCAGTAGTAGATACGGGACAGAAGGGCGCGAGCAGTACTTC. This gives the protein CASSRYGTEGREQYF. J is TRBJ2-7 and V is TRBV19; TRBD1 matches 7 bases. CDR3 length: 15 residues. With V trimmed by 4 bases and J by 6 bases, 12 bases remained unmatched. Per the germline V gene, CDR1 is LNHDA and CDR2 is SQIVND (reference sequence).

V and J are TRBV3-1 (or the pseudogene TRBV3-2) and TRBJ2-7, with D perhaps matching TRBD2 (6 bases). This CDR3 comprises 14 residues. Germline V gives CDR1 LGHDT, CDR2 YNNKEL (reference sequence). Trimming shortened V by 4 bases and J by 2 bases, and 12 bases separated the two germline ends. The CDR3 loop reads CASSPAGFAYEQYF. DNA for the CDR3: TGTGCCAGCAGCCCCGCGGGGTTCGCCTACGAGCAGTACTTC.

The gene calls are TRBV5-1 and TRBJ2-3; 8 bases map to TRBD2. The CDR3 sequence is 16 residues long. Germline V lookup: CDR1 SGHRS, CDR2 YFSETQ. V shed 4 bases and J 5 bases; nucleotides not matched to a gene: 12. The CDR3 region has the DNA TGCGCCAGCAGCCCAGGAGCGGGAGCGGTTGGAGATACGCAGTATTTT. Translating gives CASSPGAGAVGDTQYF.

The V call is TRBV28, the J call TRBJ1-2; D is possibly TRBD1 (6 bases). Germline V gene lookup returns CDR1 MDHEN and CDR2 SYDVKM. Trimming stripped 6 bases from V and 4 bases from J, with 18 bases between. The CDR3 contains 15 residues. The CDR3 DNA reads TGTGCCAGCAGCTATGGACAGAGACCTGGCTATGGCTACACCTTC. Its protein product is CASSYGQRPGYGYTF.

The chain carries TRBV3-1 (or the pseudogene TRBV3-2) and TRBJ2-7, with 7 bases lining up with TRBD2. V lost 3 bases, J lost 1 base, and 3 bases stayed unmatched. The germline CDR1 and CDR2 sequences are LGHDT and YNNKEL (reference sequence). The CDR3 is 14 residues long. The CDR3 DNA reads as TGTGCCAGCAGCCAGGAACTAGCGTCCTACGAGCAGTACTTC. As protein: CASSQELASYEQYF.

V usage is TRBV7-9 and J usage is TRBJ1-3; D not certain. Trimming shortened V by 1 base and J by 4 bases, and 11 bases separated the two germline ends. Germline CDR1 is SEHNR and CDR2 is FQNEAQ (reference sequence). This CDR3 is 15 amino acids long. CDR3 in amino acids: CASSLVVGYGNTIYF. The CDR3 nucleotides are TGTGCCAGCAGCTTAGTCGTGGGCTACGGAAACACCATATATTTT.